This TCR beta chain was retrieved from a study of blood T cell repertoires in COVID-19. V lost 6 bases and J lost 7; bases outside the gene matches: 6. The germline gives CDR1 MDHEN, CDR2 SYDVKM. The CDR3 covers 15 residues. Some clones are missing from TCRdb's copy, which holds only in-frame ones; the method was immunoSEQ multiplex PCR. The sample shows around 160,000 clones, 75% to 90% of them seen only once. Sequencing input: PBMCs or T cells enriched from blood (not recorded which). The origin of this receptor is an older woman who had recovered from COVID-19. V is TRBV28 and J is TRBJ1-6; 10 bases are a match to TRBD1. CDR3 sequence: CASRDPGQGNSPLHF. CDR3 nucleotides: TGTGCCAGCAGAGACCCGGGACAGGGGAATTCACCCCTCCACTTT. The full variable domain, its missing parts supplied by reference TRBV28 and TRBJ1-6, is DVKVTQSSRYLVKRTGEKVFLECVQDMDHENMFWYRQDPGLGLRLIYFSYDVKMKEKGDIPEGYSVSREKKERFSLILESASTNQTSMYLCASRDPGQGNSPLHFGNGTRLTVT.